What follows describes a single TCR beta chain. The data originate from a study of T cells after somatic rescue of genetic block. Germline V lookup: CDR1 ENHRY, CDR2 SYGVKD. The CDR3 consists of 13 residues. V lost 7 bases and J 5 bases, leaving 14 bases between the germline ends. Clones were sequenced by immunoSEQ multiplex PCR, and TCRdb holds only the in-frame ones, with some missing. This sample has 55,000 or so clones, with 95% to 96% found just once. The sequencing sample was made of peripheral blood mononuclear cells (PBMCs). This receptor was taken from a child under two years old. This chain connects TRBV10-3 to TRBJ1-2, with a weak D call TRBD1 (6 bases). CDR3 DNA sequence: TGTGCCATCACCGAGTACAGGGAGTATGGCTACACCTTC. Encoded protein: CAITEYREYGYTF.